These T cell receptor beta chains were read from a single sample in a study of beta chain features in type 1 diabetes. Assay: immunoSEQ multiplex PCR; the TCRdb copy retains only in-frame clones and omits some. Seen here are 140,000 to 150,000 clones, approximately 52% observed once, and the top ten hold around 0.43%. Sequencing input: Tregs from blood. The receptor set was obtained from a man aged 18 to 29 in good health. Each CDR3 is given with its conserved first and last residue. The D gene is left open where the match is weak. Clone size, where shown, is once, few, many, or a class for clones that have expanded.

TGTGCCAGCAGCGTAGGTCTCACCGGGGAGCTGTTTTTT	CASSVGLTGELFF	NA	TRBJ2-2	NA	TRBV9
TGTGCCACCAGCAGAGGGGGAGGAACTCACATGGAAAAACTGTTTTTT	CATSRGGGTHMEKLFF	NA	TRBJ1-4	NA	TRBV15
TGTGCCAGCAGCCCAGGGTTGTCCTACGAGCAGTACTTC	CASSPGLSYEQYF	NA	TRBJ2-7	NA	TRBV7-2
TGTGCCAGCAGCTTCAACAGGGGGCGTCAAGAGACCCAGTACTTC	CASSFNRGRQETQYF	TRBD1	TRBJ2-5	NA	TRBV5-6
TGTGCCAGCAGCCCCAGAAAGAATACCCAGTACTTC	CASSPRKNTQYF	NA	TRBJ2-5	few	TRBV7-9
TGTGCCAGCAGCTTAGACAGGGTATTAGGCTACGAGCAGTACTTC	CASSLDRVLGYEQYF	NA	TRBJ2-7	few	TRBV7-2
TGTGCCACCAATGGAGGGACTGTGAATTCACCCCTCCACTTT	CATNGGTVNSPLHF	NA	TRBJ1-6	NA	TRBV10-3
TGTGCCAGCTCACCAGCGACAGGGTTGACCACCGGGGAGCTGTTTTTT	CASSPATGLTTGELFF	TRBD1	TRBJ2-2	once	TRBV18
TGTGCCATCAAGACTGACGGTAACTATGGCTACACCTTC	CAIKTDGNYGYTF	NA	TRBJ1-2	NA	TRBV10-3
TGTGCCAGCAGCTTTTCCGGGGGAACTCAGCCCCAGCATTTT	CASSFSGGTQPQHF	NA	TRBJ1-5	NA	TRBV5-6
TGTGCCAGTAGTATCCCGGGACTTGGAGTGGATGAGCAGTTCTTC	CASSIPGLGVDEQFF	NA	TRBJ2-1	NA	TRBV19
TGTGCCAGCAGCTTTTCCGGGGACTATGGCTACACCTTC	CASSFSGDYGYTF	NA	TRBJ1-2	NA	TRBV7-2
TGTGCCAGCAGCGTAAACAGGGTAGGGGAGCAGTACTTC	CASSVNRVGEQYF	NA	TRBJ2-5	NA	TRBV7-2
TGCAGCGCTGGCAACCTTGTCAATGAGCAGTTCTTC	CSAGNLVNEQFF	NA	TRBJ2-1	NA	TRBV29-1
TGTGCCACCAGCAGAGAGCAGGGGTGGAGCTATGGCTACACCTTC	CATSREQGWSYGYTF	NA	TRBJ1-2	NA	TRBV15
TGTGCCAGCAGCTTGATGGTAGCGGGAGGTGGAGAGACCCAGTACTTC	CASSLMVAGGGETQYF	TRBD2	TRBJ2-5	NA	TRBV7-6
TGTGCCAGCAGTGGAACAGGGTGGTTGAAGACCCAGTACTTC	CASSGTGWLKTQYF	NA	TRBJ2-5	NA	TRBV27
TGTGCCAGCAGTGAATATAGCCGCGAGCAGTACTTC	CASSEYSREQYF	NA	TRBJ2-7	NA	TRBV25-1
TGTGCCATCATGCCGGGACAGGGTACGGGCGGGGAGCTGTTTTTT	CAIMPGQGTGGELFF	TRBD1	TRBJ2-2	few	TRBV10-3
TGTGCCAGCAGCTTAGTAATCCGGGGGGGAACTGAAGCTTTCTTT	CASSLVIRGGTEAFF	NA	TRBJ1-1	few	TRBV7-2
TGCGCCAGCAGCGTCACAGGGCTAAGTGATGAAGCTTTCTTT	CASSVTGLSDEAFF	NA	TRBJ1-1	NA	TRBV5-1
TGTGCCTGGAACCAACAGCTTCAAGAGACCCAGTACTTC	CAWNQQLQETQYF	NA	TRBJ2-5	NA	TRBV30
TGTGCCTGGAGTTTAAACCGGCTAGCCGACTACAATGAGCAGTTCTTC	CAWSLNRLADYNEQFF	NA	TRBJ2-1	NA	TRBV30
TGTGCCAGCAGTTTACTACGGAGGTTCCAATCTTGGGAGCAGTACTTC	CASSLLRRFQSWEQYF	NA	TRBJ2-7	NA	TRBV28
TGTGCCAGCAGCCTGACCTTACTGACACCTACGGAGACCCAGTACTTC	CASSLTLLTPTETQYF	NA	TRBJ2-5	few	TRBV7-8
TGTGCCAGCAGCAAGTACCCTCGCCGGGGCGGGGTGGGGACCGGGGAGCTGTTTTTT	CASSKYPRRGGVGTGELFF	NA	TRBJ2-2	NA	TRBV21-1
TGTGCCACCATGGGGGGGAGCTCCTACAATGAGCAGTTCTTC	CATMGGSSYNEQFF	TRBD2	TRBJ2-1	NA	TRBV19
TGTGCCAGCAGCAAATCACAGGGTGTTTACGGGGAGCTGTTTTTT	CASSKSQGVYGELFF	NA	TRBJ2-2	NA	TRBV28
TGTGCCAGCAGTCCCATAGATTTCCGGAGAGTTGGAGAAAAACTGTTTTTT	CASSPIDFRRVGEKLFF	NA	TRBJ1-4	NA	TRBV28
TGTGCCAGCAGCTCCCTCGGGGTCTATGGCTACACCTTC	CASSSLGVYGYTF	NA	TRBJ1-2	NA	TRBV7-2
TGTGCCAGCAGCGCTAGGCGGGCCGGAAGGACCCATGACTACTACGAGCAGTACTTC	CASSARRAGRTHDYYEQYF	NA	TRBJ2-7	NA	TRBV7-2
TGTGCCAGCAGTGAATTCCGTGGACAGGGGGCGAGCGGGGAGCTGTTTTTT	CASSEFRGQGASGELFF	TRBD1	TRBJ2-2	NA	TRBV2
TGTGCCAGCAGCAAAACTAGCGGGGGGCGTTACGAGCAGTACTTC	CASSKTSGGRYEQYF	TRBD2	TRBJ2-7	NA	TRBV5-6
TGCGCCAGCAGCTTGGAGGGGTCCGGGGCCAACGTCCTGACTTTC	CASSLEGSGANVLTF	NA	TRBJ2-6	NA	TRBV5-1
TGTGCCAGCTCATGGGCAGGGGGCGGATACGACCTCAATGAGCAGTTCTTC	CASSWAGGGYDLNEQFF	TRBD1	TRBJ2-1	NA	TRBV18
TGTGCCAGCAGTCCCTCAGGACTAGCGGGGGGGAGCACAGATACGCAGTATTTT	CASSPSGLAGGSTDTQYF	TRBD2	TRBJ2-3	NA	TRBV28
TGTGCCAGCAGTTCGCGGGAGGTAAGCACTGAAGCTTTCTTT	CASSSREVSTEAFF	NA	TRBJ1-1	NA	TRBV6-6
TGTGCCAGCAGCTTAATCCGGCTAGCGGGAGGCGAGCAGTACTTC	CASSLIRLAGGEQYF	TRBD2	TRBJ2-7	few	TRBV7-2
TGTGCCAGCTCGGATCCCCCAAGAACGGGAGGTTCACCCCTCCACTTT	CASSDPPRTGGSPLHF	NA	TRBJ1-6	few	TRBV18
TGTGCCAGCTCACCGGACAGGGGGAACTATGGCTACACCTTC	CASSPDRGNYGYTF	TRBD1	TRBJ1-2	few	TRBV18
TGCGCCAGCAGCGAGGGTAACTATGGCTACACCTTC	CASSEGNYGYTF	NA	TRBJ1-2	NA	TRBV5-1
TGCGCCAGCAGGCCGGGACTAGCGTACAATGAGCAGTTCTTC	CASRPGLAYNEQFF	TRBD2	TRBJ2-1	NA	TRBV10-2
TGTGCCAGCCGGGGGTTGGGCACTGAAGCTTTCTTT	CASRGLGTEAFF	NA	TRBJ1-1	NA	TRBV6-5
TGCGCCAGCAGGATCGATATAGGACAGGGGTTCACCGGGGAGCTGTTTTTT	CASRIDIGQGFTGELFF	TRBD1	TRBJ2-2	once	TRBV5-1
TGTGCCATCAGTGACCGACTGCAAACCTACGAGCAGTACTTC	CAISDRLQTYEQYF	NA	TRBJ2-7	few	TRBV10-3